This TCR beta chain was captured by sequencing in a study of blood T cell repertoires in COVID-19. At the level of the study: Acute and convalescent COVID-19 specimens originated in the United States, Italy and Spain. The cDNA or gDNA used as material had been derived from T cells, B-cell-depleted T cells, or PBMCs.

In the original workflow: Estimation of nucleated cell counts was performed using reference gene primer amplification. Some clones are missing from TCRdb's copy, which holds only in-frame ones; the method was immunoSEQ multiplex PCR. V, J and clone size are taken as reported in that table, and D and trimming were inferred from the DNA itself. Of a few hundred thousand clones listed, roughly 88% were seen once; the top ten hold just under 9.5%. Points on this clone: This same CDR3 is encoded by further DNA sequences in the sample.

V lost 4 bases and J lost 4; bases outside the gene matches: 2. Germline values: CDR1 SGHDT, CDR2 YYEEEE. The CDR3 consists of 14 residues. Sequences were obtained from peripheral blood. The sequence came from a man between 18 and 29 years old with active or convalescent COVID-19. The chain employs TRBV5-6 and TRBJ1-5; 10 bases align to TRBD1. The CDR3 reads CASSPGQGNQPQHF. CDR3 bases: TGTGCCAGCAGCCCGGGACAGGGGAATCAGCCCCAGCATTTT. Supplemented by reference TRBV5-6 and TRBJ1-5, the full variable domain reads DAGVTQSPTHLIKTRGQQVTLRCSPKSGHDTVSWYQQALGQGPQFIFQYYEEEERQRGNFPDRFSGHQFPNYSSELNVNALLLGDSALYLCASSPGQGNQPQHFGDGTRLSIL.